A single sample gave rise to the 26 T cell receptor beta chains below, sequenced in a study of shared clonotypes between healthy human individuals. In the naive CD8 group, cells lacked CD45RO and were positively selected for CCR7, so terminally differentiated effector memory CD45RA+ cells were left out. Measured with immunoSEQ multiplex PCR; TCRdb has only the in-frame clones, and not every one. The table shows roughly 1,800,000 clones, with 85% to 95% occurring only once. The sample was naive CD8+ T cells sorted from blood. The receptor source for this set is a man younger than 30 in good health.

The rearrangement links TRBV19 to TRBJ2-7; D assignment may be TRBD1 or TRBD2 (5 bases each). V dropped 5 bases and J dropped 7 bases, with 18 bases sitting between them. Germline-derived CDR1 and CDR2 are LNHDA and SQIVND (reference sequence). The CDR3 contains 14 residues. CDR3 DNA sequence: TGTGCCAGTAGTGCCCGAGTGGGGGACCTTGAGCAGTACTTC. Its translation is CASSARVGDLEQYF.

The chain carries TRBV19 and TRBJ1-1; perhaps TRBD1 as D (5 bases). In germline, CDR1 is LNHDA, CDR2 SQIVND (reference sequence). The CDR3 loop spans 17 amino acids. Deletions cut 0 bases from V and 4 bases from J, with 18 bases between. CDR3 nucleotides: TGTGCCAGTAGTATAGATCTAGGAGGGGAAGGGGTCACTGAAGCTTTCTTT. This sequence encodes CASSIDLGGEGVTEAFF.

This clone was detected a few times. The chain combines TRBV7-9 with TRBJ2-7, with 10 bases that match TRBD1. This CDR3 contains 15 residues. With 4 bases clipped from V and 4 bases from J, the junction kept 7 bases outside the gene matches. Per the germline V gene, CDR1 is SEHNR and CDR2 is FQNEAQ (reference sequence). The CDR3 DNA is TGTGCCAGCAGCTCGGGACAGGGGATGATGTACGAGCAGTACTTC. Protein: CASSSGQGMMYEQYF.

The rearrangement links TRBV11-1 to TRBJ2-1; 8 bases map to TRBD1. The trim removed 4 bases at V and 8 bases at J, leaving 4 bases unmatched. Germline CDR1 is SGHAT and CDR2 is FQDESV (reference sequence). CDR3 size: 13 residues. The CDR3: CASSSRQGYEQFF. In DNA, the CDR3 is TGTGCCAGCAGCTCCCGACAGGGGTATGAGCAGTTCTTC.

This sequence joins TRBV30 and TRBJ1-6, with D maybe TRBD1 (6 bases). CDR3 size: 14 residues. The V end lost 3 bases, the J end lost 3 bases, and 9 bases lay between the germline ends. Germline V gene lookup returns CDR1 GTSNPN and CDR2 SVGIG (reference sequence). The CDR3 loop is CAWRVTGYNSPLHF. The DNA for the CDR3 is TGTGCCTGGAGAGTGACAGGCTATAATTCACCCCTCCACTTT.

The chain joins TRBV9 to TRBJ2-1, with 10 bases matching TRBD2. Unmatched junction bases numbered 5, after V lost 0 bases and J lost 8 bases. This CDR3 region has 15 residues. Germline loops: CDR1 SGDLS, CDR2 YYNGEE. The CDR3 protein is CASSVEELAGYEQFF. As DNA, the CDR3 is TGTGCCAGCAGCGTAGAGGAACTAGCGGGATATGAGCAGTTCTTC.

Details on this clone: The identical CDR3 is also encoded by other nucleotide sequences in the sample. V gene TRBV9 combines with J gene TRBJ2-5; D is perhaps TRBD1 or TRBD2 (6 bases each). Per germline, CDR1 SGDLS and CDR2 YYNGEE. With 0 bases removed from V and 4 bases from J, the gap between germline ends came to 10 bases. This CDR3 has 14 residues. In DNA form, the CDR3 reads TGTGCCAGCAGCGTAGCTGGGGGGCTAGAGACCCAGTACTTC. Its protein product is CASSVAGGLETQYF. Looking up the rest from reference TRBV9 and TRBJ2-5 gives the full variable domain: DSGVTQTPKHLITATGQRVTLRCSPRSGDLSVYWYQQSLDQGLQFLIQYYNGEERAKGNILERFSAQQFPDLHSELNLSSLELGDSALYFCASSVAGGLETQYFGPGTRLLVL.

The chain is built from TRBV2 and TRBJ1-5; 9 nucleotides line up with TRBD1. The CDR3 sequence is 15 residues long. CDR1 and CDR2 (germline): SNHLY, FYNNEI. Trimming took 6 bases from V and 8 from J; bases not matched to a gene: 11. CDR3 DNA: TGTGCCAGCAGCTCCTCACAGGGGGCCCTGGAGCCCCAGCATTTT. It translates to CASSSSQGALEPQHF.

The chain combines TRBV7-2 with TRBJ2-3, with a possible D match to TRBD1 (5 bases). The V gene's germline CDR1 is SGHTA and CDR2 FQGNSA. The ends were cut back, 2 bases at V and 6 bases at J, with 24 bases in the middle. The CDR3 covers 18 residues. CDR3 sequence reads: CASSLQGLAQGPRDTQYF. CDR3 in DNA: TGTGCCAGCAGCTTACAAGGTTTGGCGCAGGGTCCGAGGGATACGCAGTATTTT.

The V and J genes are TRBV4-1 and TRBJ2-1; 9 bases are a match to TRBD2. Trimming removed 4 bases from V and 7 bases from J; junction bases left unmatched: 8. The CDR3 is 15 amino acids. The germline CDR1 and CDR2 sequences are MGHRA and YSYEKL. The CDR3 loop is CASSPLAGTINEQFF. CDR3 bases: TGCGCCAGCAGCCCCCTAGCGGGGACTATTAATGAGCAGTTCTTC.

J is TRBJ2-7 and V is TRBV9; D is tentatively TRBD1 or TRBD2 (6 bases each). CDR3 size: 14 residues. Trimming pared 2 bases from V and 5 bases from J, leaving 14 bases between. Per the germline V gene, CDR1 is SGDLS and CDR2 is YYNGEE. The CDR3 DNA reads as TGTGCCAGCAGCGTTACAGGGAGGTCCGACGAGCAGTACTTC. This translates into CASSVTGRSDEQYF.

CDR3 in DNA: TGTGCCAGCAGCTTTCCACTGGGACAGGGCCGCTACGAGCAGTACTTC. Translation: CASSFPLGQGRYEQYF. The chain is built from TRBV7-9 and TRBJ2-7; 9 positions match TRBD1. J lost 3 bases, V lost 3 bases, and 9 bases had no gene match. Germline V gene lookup returns CDR1 SEHNR and CDR2 FQNEAQ (reference sequence). The CDR3 is 16 amino acids.

J is TRBJ2-2 and V is TRBV4-3; the D gene is possibly TRBD1 (5 bases). Germline assignment: CDR1 LGHNA and CDR2 YSLEER. V was trimmed by 1 base and J by 3 bases, leaving 6 bases between them. The CDR3 spans 14 residues. The CDR3 reads CASSQGQYTGELFF. CDR3 nucleotide sequence: TGCGCCAGCAGCCAAGGACAGTACACCGGGGAGCTGTTTTTT.

Only one count was recorded for this clone. This rearrangement joins TRBV9 to TRBJ2-2; D is perhaps TRBD1 or TRBD2 (6 bases each). Germline loops: CDR1 SGDLS, CDR2 YYNGEE. The CDR3 sequence is 15 residues long. V was cut by 4 bases and J by 6 bases, with 16 bases left in between. CDR3 protein: CASSPGGSWAGELFF. The CDR3 coding sequence is TGTGCCAGCAGCCCCGGGGGCTCCTGGGCCGGGGAGCTGTTTTTT.

The genes are TRBV29-1 and TRBJ2-5; 7 nucleotides line up with TRBD1. V gave up 3 bases and J gave up 2 bases; unmatched junction bases: 6. The CDR3 has 14 residues. Germline V gene sequence: CDR1 SQVTM, CDR2 ANQGSEA. In nucleotides, the CDR3 is TGCAGCGTTGAGGGGACAGTGGGGCAAGAGACCCAGTACTTC. Amino acid sequence: CSVEGTVGQETQYF.

This clone occurred a few times. V usage is TRBV19 and J usage is TRBJ1-2, with a weak D call TRBD1 (5 bases). Germline V gene sequence: CDR1 LNHDA, CDR2 SQIVND (reference sequence). This CDR3 comprises 12 residues. The ends were cut back, 4 bases at V and 11 bases at J, with 14 bases in the middle. CDR3 in DNA: TGTGCCAGTAGTACGGGACTCCTTGAATACACCTTC. This codes for CASSTGLLEYTF.

V usage is TRBV7-9 and J usage is TRBJ2-7; D unclear. Germline values: CDR1 SEHNR, CDR2 FQNEAQ (reference sequence). V was trimmed by 5 bases and J by 2 bases, leaving 7 bases between them. This CDR3 region has 12 residues. The DNA of the CDR3 is TGTGCCAGCAGCACCCACACCTACGAGCAGTACTTC. Translation: CASSTHTYEQYF.

This rearrangement joins TRBV30 to TRBJ1-5; D may be TRBD1 (6 bases). Germline V CDR1 and CDR2: GTSNPN, SVGIG (reference sequence). The CDR3 runs to 15 residues. V lost 0 bases and J 2 bases, leaving 11 bases between the germline ends. DNA of the CDR3: TGTGCCTGGAGTGTGGGGGCGGCGGGCAATCAGCCCCAGCATTTT. Translation gives CAWSVGAAGNQPQHF. Full variable domain (rest looked up from reference TRBV30 and TRBJ1-5): SQTIHQWPATLVQPVGSPLSLECTVEGTSNPNLYWYRQAAGRGLQLLFYSVGIGQISSEVPQNLSASRPQDRQFILSSKKLLLSDSGFYLCAWSVGAAGNQPQHFGDGTRLSIL.

CDR3 residues: CASSNIGRNTEAFF. In nucleotides, the CDR3 is TGCGCCAGCAGCAACATAGGACGGAACACTGAAGCTTTCTTT. The rearrangement joins TRBV4-1 to TRBJ1-1; D gene uncertain. This CDR3 region has 14 residues. The ends were cut back, 5 bases at V and 1 base at J, with 11 bases in the middle. Germline CDR1 reads MGHRA; CDR2 reads YSYEKL.

J is TRBJ2-2 and V is TRBV5-6; TRBD2 agrees at 7 bases. From germline, CDR1 is SGHDT and CDR2 YYEEEE. The J segment lost 5 bases and the V segment lost 2 bases, leaving 12 bases of the junction unmatched. The CDR3 is 17 amino acids. The CDR3 coding sequence is TGTGCCAGCAGCTTCGGCGGGGGAGGAGGGGAGACCGGGGAGCTGTTTTTT. This encodes CASSFGGGGGETGELFF.

The J gene is TRBJ1-4, the V gene TRBV4-1; no definite D call. With 5 bases removed from V and 12 bases from J, the gap between germline ends came to 10 bases. The CDR3 runs 11 residues. From germline, CDR1 is MGHRA and CDR2 YSYEKL. The CDR3 region is CASSAGGELFF. The CDR3 nucleotides read TGCGCCAGCAGCGCAGGTGGGGAACTGTTTTTT.

The chain uses TRBV7-6 and TRBJ1-1; no definite D call. V shed 1 base and J shed 6 bases, with 15 bases lying between them. The CDR3 is 15 amino acids. Germline V gene data show CDR1 as SGHVS and CDR2 as FNYEAQ. This CDR3 is CASSLVASAAAEAFF. The DNA for the CDR3 is TGTGCCAGCAGCTTAGTGGCGAGTGCGGCCGCTGAAGCTTTCTTT.

The chain uses TRBV6-5 and TRBJ2-3; TRBD2 is a possible D gene (7 bases). The CDR3 sequence is 15 residues long. Trimming pared 2 bases from V and 5 bases from J, leaving 14 bases between. Germline loops: CDR1 MNHEY, CDR2 SVGAGI. In nucleotides, the CDR3 is TGTGCCAGCAGTTACGCGGGGGCCTTCGGAGATACGCAGTATTTT. Protein sequence: CASSYAGAFGDTQYF.

The J gene is TRBJ2-2, the V gene TRBV28; maybe TRBD1 (6 bases). This CDR3 is 14 amino acids long. Between the trimmed V and J ends, which lost 10 bases and 1 base, there was a span of 13 bases. Germline V lookup: CDR1 MDHEN, CDR2 SYDVKM. The CDR3 sequence: CATTLQGNTGELFF. The CDR3 nucleotides read TGTGCCACCACTCTACAGGGGAACACCGGGGAGCTGTTTTTT.

The chain is built from TRBV7-2 and TRBJ1-2; D gene unclear. V lost 2 bases and J lost 3, with 16 bases in between. Germline-derived CDR1 and CDR2 are SGHTA and FQGNSA. This CDR3 comprises 16 residues. Here the CDR3 DNA reads TGTGCCAGCAGCTTATTACGGGAGGGCCTAGACTATGGCTACACCTTC. It is translated as CASSLLREGLDYGYTF.

Concerning this clone: At the DNA level, this CDR3 is encoded by other sequences in the same sample as well. V is TRBV11-2 and J is TRBJ1-5, with D unclear. Germline V gene lookup returns CDR1 SGHAT and CDR2 FQNNGV. The CDR3 totals 15 residues. Trimming pared 2 bases from V and 0 bases from J, leaving 8 bases between. The CDR3 sequence: CASSLSGDSNQPQHF. In DNA, the CDR3 is TGTGCCAGCAGCTTAAGCGGGGATAGCAATCAGCCCCAGCATTTT.